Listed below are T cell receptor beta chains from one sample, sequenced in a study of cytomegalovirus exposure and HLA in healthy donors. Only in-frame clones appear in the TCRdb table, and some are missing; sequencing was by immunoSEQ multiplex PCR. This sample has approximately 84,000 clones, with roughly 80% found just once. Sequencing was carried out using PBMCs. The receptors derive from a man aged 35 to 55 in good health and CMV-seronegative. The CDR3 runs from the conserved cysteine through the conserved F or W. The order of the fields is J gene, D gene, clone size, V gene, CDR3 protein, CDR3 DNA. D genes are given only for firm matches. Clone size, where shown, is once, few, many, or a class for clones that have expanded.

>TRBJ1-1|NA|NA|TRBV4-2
CASSQRVQGNTEAFF
TGTGCCAGCAGCCAAAGGGTCCAGGGGAACACTGAAGCTTTCTTT
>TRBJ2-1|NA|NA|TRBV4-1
CASSQEEYGNEQFF
TGCGCCAGCAGCCAAGAGGAGTATGGTAATGAGCAGTTCTTC
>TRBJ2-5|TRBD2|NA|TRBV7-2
CASSASGRGQETQYF
TGTGCCAGCAGCGCTAGCGGGAGGGGCCAAGAGACCCAGTACTTC
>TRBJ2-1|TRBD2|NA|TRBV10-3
CATQVVTSGGNEQFF
TGTGCCACGCAAGTGGTGACTAGCGGGGGTAATGAGCAGTTCTTC
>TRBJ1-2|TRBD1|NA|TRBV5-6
CASSSPSQGFFGYTF
TGTGCCAGCAGCTCACCCTCACAGGGGTTCTTTGGCTACACCTTC
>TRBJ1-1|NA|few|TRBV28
CASSLSRNTEAFF
TGTGCCAGCAGTTTGTCCAGAAACACTGAAGCTTTCTTT
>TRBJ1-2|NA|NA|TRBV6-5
CASSYLTSDYGYTF
TGTGCCAGCAGTTACCTTACATCTGACTATGGCTACACCTTC
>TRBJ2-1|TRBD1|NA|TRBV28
CASSETGTGRNEQFF
TGTGCCAGCAGTGAGACCGGGACAGGGCGGAATGAGCAGTTCTTC
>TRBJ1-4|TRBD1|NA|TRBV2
CASRGQGRATNEKLFF
TGTGCCAGCAGAGGACAGGGAAGGGCAACTAATGAAAAACTGTTTTTT
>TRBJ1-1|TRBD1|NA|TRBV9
CASSVQSGTADTEAFF
TGTGCCAGCAGCGTGCAATCCGGGACAGCAGACACTGAAGCTTTCTTT
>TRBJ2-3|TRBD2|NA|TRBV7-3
CASSSGLAEDTQYF
TGTGCCAGCAGCTCGGGACTAGCAGAAGATACGCAGTATTTT
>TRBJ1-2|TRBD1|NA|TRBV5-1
CASSPEQGARWGYTF
TGCGCCAGCAGCCCGGAGCAGGGGGCTAGGTGGGGCTACACCTTC
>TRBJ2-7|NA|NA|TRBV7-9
CASSLEGGYEQYF
TGTGCCAGCAGCCTCGAGGGCGGATACGAGCAGTACTTC
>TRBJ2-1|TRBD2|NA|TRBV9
CASSASGGQYNEQFF
TGTGCCAGCAGCGCTAGCGGGGGCCAGTACAATGAGCAGTTCTTC
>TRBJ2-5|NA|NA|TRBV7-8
CASSLVAGLQETQYF
TGTGCCAGCAGCTTAGTCGCGGGGCTACAAGAGACCCAGTACTTC
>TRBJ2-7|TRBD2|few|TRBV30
CASGPGGGRQYF
TGTGCCTCCGGGCCGGGGGGGGGACGGCAGTACTTC
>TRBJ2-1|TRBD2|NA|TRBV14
CASSLAGRADNEQFF
TGTGCCAGCAGCCTAGCGGGACGGGCGGACAATGAGCAGTTCTTC
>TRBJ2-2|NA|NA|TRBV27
CASSFYPAGESGELFF
TGTGCCAGCAGTTTTTATCCGGCCGGGGAATCCGGGGAGCTGTTTTTT
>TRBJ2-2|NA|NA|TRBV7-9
CASRAETGELFF
TGTGCCAGCAGAGCGGAGACCGGGGAGCTGTTTTTT
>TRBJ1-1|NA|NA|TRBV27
CASSSYTEAFF
TGTGCCAGCAGTTCGTACACTGAAGCTTTCTTT
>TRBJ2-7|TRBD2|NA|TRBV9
CASSLRGTSGFLEQYF
TGTGCCAGCAGCTTGAGGGGGACTAGCGGCTTTTTGGAGCAGTACTTC
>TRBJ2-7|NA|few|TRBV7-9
CASSLGIGLTSYEQYF
TGTGCCAGCAGCTTAGGAATTGGACTTACGTCCTACGAGCAGTACTTC
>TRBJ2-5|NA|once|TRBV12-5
CASALRGETQYF
TGTGCTAGTGCCCTCCGGGGGGAGACCCAGTACTTC
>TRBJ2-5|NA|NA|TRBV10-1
CASSEGQQETQYF
TGCGCCAGCAGTGAAGGACAGCAAGAGACCCAGTACTTC